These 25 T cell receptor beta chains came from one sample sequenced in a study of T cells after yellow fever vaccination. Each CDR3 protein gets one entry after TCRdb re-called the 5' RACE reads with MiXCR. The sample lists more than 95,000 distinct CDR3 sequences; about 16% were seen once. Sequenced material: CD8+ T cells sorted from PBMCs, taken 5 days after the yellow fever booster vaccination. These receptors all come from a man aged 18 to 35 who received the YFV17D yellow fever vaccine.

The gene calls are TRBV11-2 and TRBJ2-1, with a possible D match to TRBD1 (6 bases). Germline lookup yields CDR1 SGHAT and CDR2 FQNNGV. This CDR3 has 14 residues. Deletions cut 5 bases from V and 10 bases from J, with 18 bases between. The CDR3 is CASSPEVQGREQFF. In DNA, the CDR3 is TGTGCCAGCAGCCCTGAGGTTCAGGGGCGCGAGCAGTTCTTC. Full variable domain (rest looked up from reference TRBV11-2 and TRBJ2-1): EAGVAQSPRYKIIEKRQSVAFWCNPISGHATLYWYQQILGQGPKLLIQFQNNGVVDDSQLPKDRFSAERLKGVDSTLKIQPAKLEDSAVYLCASSPEVQGREQFFGPGTRLTVL.

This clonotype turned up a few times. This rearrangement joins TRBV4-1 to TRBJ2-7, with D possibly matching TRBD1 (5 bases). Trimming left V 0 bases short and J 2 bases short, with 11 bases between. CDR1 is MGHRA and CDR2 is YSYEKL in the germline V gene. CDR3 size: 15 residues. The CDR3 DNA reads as TGCGCCAGCAGCCAAGATGAACAGGAACCCTACGAGCAGTACTTC. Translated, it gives CASSQDEQEPYEQYF.

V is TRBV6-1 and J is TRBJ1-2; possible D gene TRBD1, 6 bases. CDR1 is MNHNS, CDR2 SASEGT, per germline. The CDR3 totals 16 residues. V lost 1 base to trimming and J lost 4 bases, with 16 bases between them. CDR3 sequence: CASSEEGVGASYGYTF. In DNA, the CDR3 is TGTGCCAGCAGTGAAGAGGGGGTGGGAGCGAGCTATGGCTACACCTTC.

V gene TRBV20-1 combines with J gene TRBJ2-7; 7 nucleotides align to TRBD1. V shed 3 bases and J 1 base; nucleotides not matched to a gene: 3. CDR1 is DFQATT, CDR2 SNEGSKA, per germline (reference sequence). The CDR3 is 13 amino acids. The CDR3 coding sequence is TGCAGTGCTAGGGACAGGACTTCCTACGAGCAGTACTTC. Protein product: CSARDRTSYEQYF.

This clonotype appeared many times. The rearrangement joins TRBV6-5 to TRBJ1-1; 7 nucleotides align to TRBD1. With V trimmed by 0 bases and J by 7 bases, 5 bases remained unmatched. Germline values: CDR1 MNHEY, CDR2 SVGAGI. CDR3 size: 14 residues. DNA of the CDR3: TGTGCCAGCAGTTACTCAGGGCCAGGGGGTGAAGCTTTCTTT. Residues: CASSYSGPGGEAFF.

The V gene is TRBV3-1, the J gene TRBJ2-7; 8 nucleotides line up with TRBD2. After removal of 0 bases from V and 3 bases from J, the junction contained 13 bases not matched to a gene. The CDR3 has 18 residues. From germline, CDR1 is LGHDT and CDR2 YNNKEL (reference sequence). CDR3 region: CASSQEAGEREGGYEQYF. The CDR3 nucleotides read TGTGCCAGCAGCCAAGAAGCGGGGGAGCGCGAGGGGGGCTACGAGCAGTACTTC.

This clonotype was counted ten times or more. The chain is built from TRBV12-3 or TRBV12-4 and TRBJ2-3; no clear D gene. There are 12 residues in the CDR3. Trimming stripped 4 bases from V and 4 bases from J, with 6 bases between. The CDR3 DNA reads TGTGCCAGCAGTTCTGGAGCAGATACGCAGTATTTT. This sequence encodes CASSSGADTQYF.

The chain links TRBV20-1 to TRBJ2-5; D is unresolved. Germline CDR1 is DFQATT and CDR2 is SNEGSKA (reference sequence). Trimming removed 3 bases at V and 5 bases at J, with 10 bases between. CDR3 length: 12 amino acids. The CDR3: CSASDAAETQYF. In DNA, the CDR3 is TGCAGTGCTAGTGATGCTGCGGAGACCCAGTACTTC.

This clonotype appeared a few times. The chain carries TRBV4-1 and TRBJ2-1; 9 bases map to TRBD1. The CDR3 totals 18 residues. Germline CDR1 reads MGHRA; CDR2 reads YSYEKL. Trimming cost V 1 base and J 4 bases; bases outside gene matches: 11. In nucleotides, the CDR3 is TGCGCCAGCAGCCAAGTGCCGACCGGGACAGGGACTTACAATGAGCAGTTCTTC. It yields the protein CASSQVPTGTGTYNEQFF.

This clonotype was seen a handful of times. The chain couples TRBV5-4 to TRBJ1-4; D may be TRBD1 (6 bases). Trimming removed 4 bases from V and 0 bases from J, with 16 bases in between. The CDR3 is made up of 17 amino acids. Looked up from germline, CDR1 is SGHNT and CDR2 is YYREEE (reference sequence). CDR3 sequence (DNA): TGTGCCAGCAGCCTCAGGGGCAGCGCTACAACTAATGAAAAACTGTTTTTT. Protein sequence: CASSLRGSATTNEKLFF. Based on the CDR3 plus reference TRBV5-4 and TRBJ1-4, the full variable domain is ETGVTQSPTHLIKTRGQQVTLRCSSQSGHNTVSWYQQALGQGPQFIFQYYREEENGRGNFPPRFSGLQFPNYSSELNVNALELDDSALYLCASSLRGSATTNEKLFFGSGTQLSVL.

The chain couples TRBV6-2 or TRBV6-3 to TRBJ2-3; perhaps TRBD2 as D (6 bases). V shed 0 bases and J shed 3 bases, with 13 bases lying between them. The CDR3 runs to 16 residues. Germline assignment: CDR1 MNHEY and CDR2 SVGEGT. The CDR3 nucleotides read TGTGCCAGCAGTTACTCAACTAGCCACCGTACAGATACGCAGTATTTT. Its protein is CASSYSTSHRTDTQYF.

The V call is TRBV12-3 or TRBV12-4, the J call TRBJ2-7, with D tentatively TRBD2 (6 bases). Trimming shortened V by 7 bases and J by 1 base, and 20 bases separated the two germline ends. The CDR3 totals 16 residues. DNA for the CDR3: TGTGCCAGCACCCAGACCGGGACTCCGCGTTCCTACGAGCAGTACGTC. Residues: CASTQTGTPRSYEQYV.

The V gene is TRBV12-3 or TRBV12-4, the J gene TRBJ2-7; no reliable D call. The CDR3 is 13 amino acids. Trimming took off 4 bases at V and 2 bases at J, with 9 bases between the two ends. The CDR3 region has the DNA TGTGCCAGCAGTTGGTCAACTACCTACGAGCAGTACTTC. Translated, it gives CASSWSTTYEQYF.

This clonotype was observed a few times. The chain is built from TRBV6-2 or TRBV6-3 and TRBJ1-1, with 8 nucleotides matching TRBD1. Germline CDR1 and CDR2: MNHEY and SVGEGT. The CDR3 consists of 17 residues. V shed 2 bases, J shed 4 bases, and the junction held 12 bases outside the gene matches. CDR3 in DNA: TGTGCCAGCAGTTACCCCCTGACAGGGGTCGTAATCACTGAAGCTTTCTTT. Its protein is CASSYPLTGVVITEAFF.

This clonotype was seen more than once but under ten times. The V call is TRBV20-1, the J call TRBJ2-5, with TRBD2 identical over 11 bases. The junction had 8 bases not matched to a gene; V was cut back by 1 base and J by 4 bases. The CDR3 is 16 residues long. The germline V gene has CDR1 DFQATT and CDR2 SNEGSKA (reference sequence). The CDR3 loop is CSARAPLAGGGETQYF. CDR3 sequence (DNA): TGCAGTGCTAGAGCGCCGCTAGCGGGGGGTGGAGAGACCCAGTACTTC.

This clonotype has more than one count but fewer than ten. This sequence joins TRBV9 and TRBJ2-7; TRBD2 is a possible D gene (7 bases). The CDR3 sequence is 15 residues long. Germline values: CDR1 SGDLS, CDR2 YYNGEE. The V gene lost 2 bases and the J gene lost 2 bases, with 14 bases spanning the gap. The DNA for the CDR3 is TGTGCCAGCAGCGTTGCCGAGGGGGGGACCTACGAGCAGTACTTC. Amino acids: CASSVAEGGTYEQYF.

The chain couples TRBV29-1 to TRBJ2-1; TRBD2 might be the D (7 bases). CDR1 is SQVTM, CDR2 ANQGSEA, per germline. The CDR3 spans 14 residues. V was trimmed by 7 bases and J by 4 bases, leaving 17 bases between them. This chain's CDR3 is CSADPGGSYNEQFF. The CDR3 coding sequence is TGCAGCGCCGACCCGGGGGGCTCGTACAATGAGCAGTTCTTC.

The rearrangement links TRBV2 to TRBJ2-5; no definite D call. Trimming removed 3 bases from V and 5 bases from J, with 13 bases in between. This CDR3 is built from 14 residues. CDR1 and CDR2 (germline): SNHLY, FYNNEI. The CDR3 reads CASSDTGERETQYF. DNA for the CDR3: TGTGCCAGCAGTGATACTGGTGAAAGGGAGACCCAGTACTTC.

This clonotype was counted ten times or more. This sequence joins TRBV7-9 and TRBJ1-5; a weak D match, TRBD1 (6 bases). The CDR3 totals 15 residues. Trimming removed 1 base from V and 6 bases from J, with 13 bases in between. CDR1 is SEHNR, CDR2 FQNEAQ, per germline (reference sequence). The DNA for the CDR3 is TGTGCCAGCAGCTTAGAGGGGGAAGGTAGTCAGCCCCAGCATTTT. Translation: CASSLEGEGSQPQHF.

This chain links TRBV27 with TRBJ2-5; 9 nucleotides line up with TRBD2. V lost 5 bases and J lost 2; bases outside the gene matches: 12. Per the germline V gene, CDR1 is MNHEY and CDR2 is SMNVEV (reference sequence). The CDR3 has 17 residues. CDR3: CASSPLRGGAPQETQYF. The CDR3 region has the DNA TGTGCCAGCAGTCCCCTCCGCGGGGGGGCCCCACAAGAGACCCAGTACTTC.

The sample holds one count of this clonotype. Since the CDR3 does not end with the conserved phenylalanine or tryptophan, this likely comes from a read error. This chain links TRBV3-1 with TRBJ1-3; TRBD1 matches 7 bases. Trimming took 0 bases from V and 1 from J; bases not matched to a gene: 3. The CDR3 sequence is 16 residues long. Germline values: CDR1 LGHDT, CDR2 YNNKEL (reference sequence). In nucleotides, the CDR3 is TGTGCCAGCAGCCAAGAGAGCAGGGGGTCTGGAAACACCATATATATT. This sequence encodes CASSQESRGSGNTIYI.

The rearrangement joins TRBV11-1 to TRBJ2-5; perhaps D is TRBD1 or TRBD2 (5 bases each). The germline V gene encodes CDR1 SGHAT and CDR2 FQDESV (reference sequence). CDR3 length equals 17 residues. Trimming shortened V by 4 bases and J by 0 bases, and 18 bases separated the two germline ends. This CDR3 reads CASSSGTAGEYQETQYF. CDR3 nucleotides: TGTGCCAGCAGCTCAGGGACGGCGGGTGAATACCAAGAGACCCAGTACTTC.

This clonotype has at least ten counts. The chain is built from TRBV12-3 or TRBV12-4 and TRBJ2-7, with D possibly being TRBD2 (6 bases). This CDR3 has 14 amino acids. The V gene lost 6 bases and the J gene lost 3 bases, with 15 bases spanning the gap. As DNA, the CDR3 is TGTGCCAGCAGCCCGCCGGGACTCGGCTACGAGCAGTACTTC. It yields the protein CASSPPGLGYEQYF.

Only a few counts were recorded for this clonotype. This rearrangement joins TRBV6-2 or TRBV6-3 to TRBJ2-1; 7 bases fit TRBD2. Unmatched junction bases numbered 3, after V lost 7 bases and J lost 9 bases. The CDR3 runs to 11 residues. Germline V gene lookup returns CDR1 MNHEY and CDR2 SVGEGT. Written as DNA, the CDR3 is TGTGCCAGCATTTCTAGCGGTGAGCAGTTCTTC. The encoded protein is CASISSGEQFF.

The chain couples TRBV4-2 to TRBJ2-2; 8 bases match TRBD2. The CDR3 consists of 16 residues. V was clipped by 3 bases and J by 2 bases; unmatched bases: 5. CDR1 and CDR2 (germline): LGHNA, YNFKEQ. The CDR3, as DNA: TGTGCCAGCAGCCAGCAAGCGGGGGATAACACCGGGGAGCTGTTTTTT. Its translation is CASSQQAGDNTGELFF.